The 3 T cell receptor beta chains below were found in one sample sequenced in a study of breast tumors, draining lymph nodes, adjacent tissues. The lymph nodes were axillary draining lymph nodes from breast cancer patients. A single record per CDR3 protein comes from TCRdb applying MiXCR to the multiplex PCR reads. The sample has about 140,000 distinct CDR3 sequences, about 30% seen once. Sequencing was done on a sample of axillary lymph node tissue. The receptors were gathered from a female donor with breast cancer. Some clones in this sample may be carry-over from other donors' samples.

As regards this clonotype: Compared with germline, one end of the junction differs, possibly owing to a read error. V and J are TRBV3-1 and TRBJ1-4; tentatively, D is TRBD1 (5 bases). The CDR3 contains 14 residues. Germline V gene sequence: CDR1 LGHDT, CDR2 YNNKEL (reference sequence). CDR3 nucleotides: TGTGCCAGCAGCCGACGGGACGGCTTCTCACGACTGCTTTTT. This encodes CASSRRDGFSRLLF.

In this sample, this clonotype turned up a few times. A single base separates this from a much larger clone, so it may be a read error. The CDR3, as DNA: TGCGCCAGCAAGTCGGGTGAAGCGACCCATGGCTACACCTTC. This codes for CASKSGEATHGYTF. The J gene is TRBJ1-2, the V gene TRBV5-1, with D uncertain. This CDR3 spans 14 amino acids. V lost 6 bases and J 6 bases, leaving 18 bases between the germline ends. Per the germline V gene, CDR1 is SGHRS and CDR2 is YFSETQ.

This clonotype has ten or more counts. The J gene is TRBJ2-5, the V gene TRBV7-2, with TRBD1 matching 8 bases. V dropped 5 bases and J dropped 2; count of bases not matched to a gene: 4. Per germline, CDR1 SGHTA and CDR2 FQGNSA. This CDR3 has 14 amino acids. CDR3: CASSVYRGQETQYF. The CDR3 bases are TGTGCCAGCAGCGTCTACAGGGGGCAAGAGACCCAGTACTTC.